The clone carrying this T cell receptor beta chain has only a few counts. As yet, its antigen is unknown. This sample is drawn from a study of T-cell memory formation after mild COVID-19. Overall study results and limits: Clones that contracted from day 15 to 85 had balanced CD4/CD8; later expanders were CD4+ biased.

One entry per CDR3 protein, called by TCRdb with MiXCR from the 5' RACE reads. In the table there are some 450,000 distinct CDR3 sequences, approximately 20% of which are singletons. This CDR3 has 18 residues. J was trimmed by 0 bases and V by 7 bases; bases with no gene match: 14. The sample comprised PBMCs or a T cell subset sorted from them (not recorded which). This TCR derives from an adult woman who had mild COVID-19 (a few samples of this study predate the infection). Cell type and time point are not known. The chain recombines TRBV12-3 or TRBV12-4 with TRBJ2-1; 8 positions match TRBD2. Here the CDR3 reads CASTYRPGLGPSYNEQFF. The DNA for the CDR3 is TGTGCCAGCACGTACAGGCCGGGACTAGGACCCTCCTACAATGAGCAGTTCTTC.